The clone carrying this T cell receptor beta chain came up a few times. Its antigen is not known. In making diagnoses, clinical symptoms, serum thyroxine and TRAb, thyroid ultrasound and orbital computed tomography were all used. The data are from a study of T cells in Graves' hyperthyroidism and ophthalmopathy. The CDR3 totals 15 residues. Trimming removed 4 bases from V and 9 bases from J; junction bases left unmatched: 11. The germline gives CDR1 SGHRS, CDR2 YFSETQ. Study-level points and caveats: Most clonotypes that expanded in the thyroid above 0.001 also showed up in blood.

It was RNA transcripts that yielded the amplified TCR beta CDR3 regions. A set of HTBI primers served as the primers for a first-round RT-PCR of the TCR CDR3. MiXCR, run by TCRdb on the multiplex PCR reads, gives a single entry per CDR3 protein. The table lists approximately 500,000 distinct CDR3 sequences, 46% of them singletons. The chain carries TRBV5-1 and TRBJ2-3; 10 bases agree with TRBD2. The specimen was peripheral blood or thyroid tissue (not recorded which). The receptor's source is a woman younger than 30 with Graves' hyperthyroidism. The CDR3 region is CASSPTVTSGSTQYF. The CDR3 coding sequence is TGCGCCAGCAGCCCGACCGTGACTAGCGGGTCAACGCAGTATTTT.